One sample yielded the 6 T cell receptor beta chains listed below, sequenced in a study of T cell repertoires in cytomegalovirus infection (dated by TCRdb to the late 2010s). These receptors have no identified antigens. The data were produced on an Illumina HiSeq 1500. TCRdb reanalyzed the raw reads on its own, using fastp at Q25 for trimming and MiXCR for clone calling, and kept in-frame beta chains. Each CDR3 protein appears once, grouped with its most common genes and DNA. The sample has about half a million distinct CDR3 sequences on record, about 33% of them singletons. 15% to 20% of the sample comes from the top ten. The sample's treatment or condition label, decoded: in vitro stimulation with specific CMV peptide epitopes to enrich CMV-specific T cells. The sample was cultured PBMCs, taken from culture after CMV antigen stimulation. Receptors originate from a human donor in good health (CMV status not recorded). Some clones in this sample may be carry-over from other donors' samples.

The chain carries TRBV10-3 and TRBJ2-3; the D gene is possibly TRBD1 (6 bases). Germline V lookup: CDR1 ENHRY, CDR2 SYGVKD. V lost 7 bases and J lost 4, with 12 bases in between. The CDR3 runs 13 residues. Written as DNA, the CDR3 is TGTGCCATCACCTTGACAGGAGCAGATACGCAGTATTTT. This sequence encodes CAITLTGADTQYF.

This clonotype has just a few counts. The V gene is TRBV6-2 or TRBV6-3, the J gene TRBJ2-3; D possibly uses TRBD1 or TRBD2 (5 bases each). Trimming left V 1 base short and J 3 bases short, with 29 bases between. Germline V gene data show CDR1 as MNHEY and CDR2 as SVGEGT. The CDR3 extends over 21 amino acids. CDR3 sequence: CASSYWGNKKRQAKNTDTQYF. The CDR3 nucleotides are TGTGCCAGCAGTTACTGGGGGAACAAAAAAAGGCAGGCCAAAAATACAGATACGCAGTATTTT.

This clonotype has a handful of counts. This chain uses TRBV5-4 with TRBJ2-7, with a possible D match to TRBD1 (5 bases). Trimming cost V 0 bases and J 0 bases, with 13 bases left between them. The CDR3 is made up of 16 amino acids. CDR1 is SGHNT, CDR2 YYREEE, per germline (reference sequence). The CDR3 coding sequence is TGTGCCAGCAGCTTGGCCTCCAGTGGGGCCTCCTACGAGCAGTACTTC. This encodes CASSLASSGASYEQYF.

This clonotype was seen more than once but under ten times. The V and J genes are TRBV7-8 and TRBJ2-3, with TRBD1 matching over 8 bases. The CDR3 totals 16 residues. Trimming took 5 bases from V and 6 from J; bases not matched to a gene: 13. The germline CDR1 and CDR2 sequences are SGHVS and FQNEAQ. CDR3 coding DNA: TGTGCCAGCAGCCCAGACCGAACAGGGGGATTCGATACGCAGTATTTT. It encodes CASSPDRTGGFDTQYF. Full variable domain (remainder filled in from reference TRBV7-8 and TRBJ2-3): GAGVSQSPRYKVAKRGQDVALRCDPISGHVSLFWYQQALGQGPEFLTYFQNEAQLDKSGLPSDRFFAERPEGSVSTLKIQRTQQEDSAVYLCASSPDRTGGFDTQYFGPGTRLTVL.

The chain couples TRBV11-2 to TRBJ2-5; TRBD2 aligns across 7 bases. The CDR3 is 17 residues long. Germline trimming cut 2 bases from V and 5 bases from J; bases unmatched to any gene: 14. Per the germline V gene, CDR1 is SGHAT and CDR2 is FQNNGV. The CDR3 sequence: CASSLSLADPRRETQYF. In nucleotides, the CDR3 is TGTGCCAGCAGCTTATCCCTAGCGGACCCACGGCGGGAGACCCAGTACTTC.

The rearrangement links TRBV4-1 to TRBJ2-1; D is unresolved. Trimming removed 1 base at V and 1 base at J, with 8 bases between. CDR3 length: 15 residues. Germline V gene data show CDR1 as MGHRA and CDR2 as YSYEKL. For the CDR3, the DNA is TGCGCCAGCAGCCAAGCACAGCTATCCTACAATGAGCAGTTCTTC. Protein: CASSQAQLSYNEQFF.